The 32 T cell receptor beta chains presented below share a single source sample, sequenced in a study of spatial heterogeneity in lung cancer. Using its own MiXCR run on the 5' RACE reads, TCRdb lists one record per CDR3 protein. This table has 28,000 or so distinct CDR3 sequences, around 13% appearing once. The time point here: sample taken at primary tumor resection. Whole RNA from tumor, nontumor lung or frozen PBMC was sequenced unsorted. The sequencing here drew on PBMCs, taken at surgery. These receptors were taken from a female donor with early-stage non-small cell lung cancer.

This clonotype was observed many times. The rearrangement uses TRBV4-1 and TRBJ2-4; D is uncertain. Per the germline V gene, CDR1 is MGHRA and CDR2 is YSYEKL. The V end was cut by 0 bases, the J end by 0 bases, with 12 bases between. The CDR3 covers 17 residues. CDR3 nucleotides: TGCGCCAGCAGCCAAGAAATGGCCCTAACAGCCAAAAACATTCAGTACTTC. This sequence encodes CASSQEMALTAKNIQYF.

At least ten counts were recorded for this clonotype. The rearrangement uses TRBV6-2 or TRBV6-3 and TRBJ2-3; D is uncertain. Trimming pared 9 bases from V and 2 bases from J, leaving 12 bases between. CDR3 length: 13 residues. Germline V gives CDR1 MNHEY, CDR2 SVGEGT. CDR3 bases: TGTGCCAGAAGCCAGTTGTTCACAGATACGCAGTATTTT. Protein product: CARSQLFTDTQYF.

This clonotype was observed many times. The chain uses TRBV3-1 and TRBJ2-1; perhaps TRBD2 as D (5 bases). The CDR3 has 13 amino acids. CDR1 is LGHDT, CDR2 YNNKEL, per germline (reference sequence). V lost 0 bases to trimming and J lost 16 bases, with 16 bases between them. The CDR3 sequence: CASSQDLGTSIFF. Written as DNA, the CDR3 is TGTGCCAGCAGCCAAGATCTGGGTACTAGTATATTCTTC.

This clonotype appeared many times. This rearrangement joins TRBV5-4 to TRBJ2-2; tentatively, D is TRBD1 (5 bases). Germline V CDR1 and CDR2: SGHNT, YYREEE (reference sequence). V shed 0 bases and J shed 3 bases, with 6 bases lying between them. This CDR3 spans 14 amino acids. The CDR3 reads CASSLEGHTGELFF. The DNA of the CDR3 is TGTGCCAGCAGCTTGGAGGGGCACACCGGGGAGCTGTTTTTT.

This chain links TRBV7-9 with TRBJ2-7; 7 bases match TRBD1. Germline-derived CDR1 and CDR2 are SEHNR and FQNEAQ (reference sequence). CDR3 length: 16 residues. The junction had 6 bases not matched to a gene; V was cut back by 1 base and J by 0 bases. The DNA for the CDR3 is TGTGCCAGCAGCTTAGGGACAGGCTTCAGCTCCTACGAGCAGTACGTC. Protein: CASSLGTGFSSYEQYV.

In this sample, this clonotype turned up many times. The J gene is TRBJ1-2, the V gene TRBV25-1; weak D call: TRBD1 (5 bases). V was shortened by 1 base and J by 0 bases, with 12 bases between the two germline ends. There are 16 residues in the CDR3. CDR1 MGHDK and CDR2 SYGVNS come from the germline V gene. In DNA form, the CDR3 reads TGTGCCAGCAGTGAATTGAAAGCGACAGCTAACTATGGCTACACCTTC. This codes for CASSELKATANYGYTF.

This clonotype was counted ten times or more. CDR3 in amino acids: CASSPTLGNTEAFF. Here the CDR3 DNA reads TGTGCCAGCAGCCCAACCCTGGGGAACACTGAAGCTTTCTTT. This chain connects TRBV7-3 to TRBJ1-1; no reliable D call. The germline CDR1 and CDR2 sequences are SGHTA and FQGTGA. V was clipped by 5 bases and J by 1 base, with 11 bases between them. The CDR3 totals 14 residues.

This clonotype occurred many times. V usage is TRBV24-1 and J usage is TRBJ2-5, with a tentative D call TRBD1 (5 bases). V lost 3 bases, J lost 3 bases, and 7 bases lay in between. CDR3 length: 13 residues. Germline CDR1 KGHDR, CDR2 SFDVKD. CDR3 amino acids: CATSDGAKETQYF. Here the CDR3 DNA reads TGTGCCACCAGTGATGGGGCAAAAGAGACCCAGTACTTC.

This clonotype appeared many times. The chain has TRBV12-5 and TRBJ2-1, with 7 bases matching TRBD2. In germline, CDR1 is LGHNT, CDR2 FRNRAP. V dropped 6 bases and J dropped 4; count of bases not matched to a gene: 6. The CDR3 sequence is 14 residues long. CDR3 residues: CASGPGTKYNEQFF. CDR3 bases: TGTGCTAGTGGGCCCGGGACTAAATACAATGAGCAGTTCTTC.

This clonotype was counted between two and nine times. This chain links TRBV7-9 with TRBJ2-7; D unresolved. Trimming pared 0 bases from V and 5 bases from J, leaving 8 bases between. The CDR3 contains 13 residues. Germline V gene lookup returns CDR1 SEHNR and CDR2 FQNEAQ (reference sequence). In nucleotides, the CDR3 is TGTGCCAGCAGCTTAGCGTGGGCAGACGAGCAGTACTTC. This encodes CASSLAWADEQYF.

This clonotype has at least ten counts. The chain links TRBV10-3 to TRBJ1-1; 8 bases agree with TRBD1. Germline CDR1 and CDR2: ENHRY and SYGVKD. The CDR3 is 13 amino acids. V shed 8 bases and J 6 bases; nucleotides not matched to a gene: 8. The CDR3: CAIRTGSGAEAFF. The CDR3, as DNA: TGTGCCATCCGGACAGGGAGTGGGGCTGAAGCTTTCTTT.

This clonotype was recorded a few times. V gene TRBV28 combines with J gene TRBJ1-5, with D possibly matching TRBD1 (5 bases). Trimming left V 5 bases short and J 5 bases short, with 7 bases between. CDR1 and CDR2 from the germline V gene are MDHEN and SYDVKM. The CDR3 is made up of 12 amino acids. The CDR3 loop is CASSEGYQPQHF. CDR3 bases: TGTGCCAGCAGTGAGGGGTATCAGCCCCAGCATTTT.

V usage is TRBV18 and J usage is TRBJ2-2; TRBD1 matches 10 bases. The V gene's germline CDR1 is KGHSH and CDR2 LQKENI. The CDR3 has 15 residues. J lost 5 bases, V lost 3 bases, and 3 bases had no gene match. The CDR3 is CASSPSGQGTGELFF. CDR3 nucleotides: TGTGCCAGCTCACCGTCGGGACAGGGGACCGGGGAGCTGTTTTTT.

This clonotype was found a few times. This chain joins TRBV29-1 and TRBJ2-5, with 8 bases lining up with TRBD2. CDR1 SQVTM and CDR2 ANQGSEA come from the germline V gene. V was clipped by 7 bases and J by 4 bases; unmatched bases: 8. The CDR3 has 13 residues. This chain's CDR3 is CSAEAGVGETQYF. The CDR3 bases are TGCAGCGCCGAAGCGGGGGTTGGAGAGACCCAGTACTTC.

This sequence joins TRBV10-3 and TRBJ2-3; 10 bases map to TRBD1. CDR1 and CDR2 (germline): ENHRY, SYGVKD. CDR3 length: 14 residues. The V segment lost 11 bases and the J segment 6 bases; nucleotides outside the gene matches: 11. Here the CDR3 reads CASKPGQGMDTQYF. The CDR3 region has the DNA TGTGCCTCAAAACCGGGACAGGGGATGGATACGCAGTATTTT.

Ten or more counts support this clonotype. The chain joins TRBV6-1 to TRBJ1-1; D not resolved. V was shortened by 3 bases and J by 1 base, with 9 bases between the two germline ends. The germline gives CDR1 MNHNS, CDR2 SASEGT. The CDR3 runs to 14 residues. For the CDR3, the DNA is TGTGCCAGCAGTGAGTTACAGAGGAACACTGAAGCTTTCTTT. Protein sequence: CASSELQRNTEAFF.

The gene calls are TRBV5-4 and TRBJ2-3; 9 bases match TRBD2. CDR3 length: 14 residues. J gave up 8 bases and V 5 bases, and 9 bases lay outside the gene matches. Germline CDR1 reads SGHNT; CDR2 reads YYREEE (reference sequence). CDR3 amino acids: CASSDAGGPGTQYF. In nucleotides, the CDR3 is TGTGCCAGCAGTGATGCGGGGGGGCCTGGTACGCAGTATTTT. The whole variable domain, filled in from reference TRBV5-4 and TRBJ2-3, reads ETGVTQSPTHLIKTRGQQVTLRCSSQSGHNTVSWYQQALGQGPQFIFQYYREEENGRGNFPPRFSGLQFPNYSSELNVNALELDDSALYLCASSDAGGPGTQYFGPGTRLTVL.

This clonotype was counted at least ten times. This chain links TRBV11-2 with TRBJ2-3; D possibly corresponds to TRBD2 (5 bases). Germline CDR1 SGHAT, CDR2 FQNNGV. Deletions cut 1 base from V and 1 base from J, with 15 bases between. The length of the CDR3 is 17 residues. The CDR3 bases are TGTGCCAGCAGCTTAGTGACCCAAAGCGGAGGCACAGATACGCAGTATTTT. It is translated as CASSLVTQSGGTDTQYF.

This clonotype was seen many times. The chain combines TRBV15 with TRBJ2-1; 11 bases map to TRBD1. This CDR3 spans 16 amino acids. V lost 7 bases, J lost 7 bases, and 12 bases stayed unmatched. CDR1 and CDR2 from the germline V gene are LNHNV and YYDKDF (reference sequence). CDR3 protein: CATKWLGTGGVNEQFF. CDR3 DNA sequence: TGTGCCACCAAATGGCTCGGGACAGGGGGTGTTAATGAGCAGTTCTTC.

In its sample, this clonotype was seen many times. The chain recombines TRBV5-5 with TRBJ1-3; D not resolved. The germline CDR1 and CDR2 sequences are SGHKS and YYEKEE (reference sequence). Trimming stripped 1 base from V and 0 bases from J, with 5 bases between. This CDR3 is built from 14 residues. DNA for the CDR3: TGTGCCAGCAGCTTGCTCGTCTCTGGAAACACCATATATTTT. Translation gives CASSLLVSGNTIYF.

Many counts were recorded for this clonotype. The V call is TRBV7-9, the J call TRBJ2-7, with D tentatively TRBD2 (6 bases). The V end lost 1 base, the J end lost 7 bases, and 14 bases lay between the germline ends. CDR3 length equals 14 residues. Looked up from germline, CDR1 is SEHNR and CDR2 is FQNEAQ (reference sequence). CDR3 protein: CASSLGVAAGEQYV. CDR3 bases: TGTGCCAGCAGCTTAGGTGTCGCGGCGGGGGAGCAGTACGTC.

This clonotype was seen more than once but under ten times. The chain links TRBV7-2 to TRBJ2-7, with 11 bases matching TRBD2. The V gene end was trimmed by 3 bases and the J gene end by 1 base; junction bases not matched to a gene: 5. The CDR3 loop spans 16 amino acids. The V gene's germline CDR1 is SGHTA and CDR2 FQGNSA. The CDR3 spells CASSFPTSGRSYEQYF. For the CDR3, the DNA is TGTGCCAGCAGCTTCCCTACTAGCGGGAGATCCTACGAGCAGTACTTC.

This clonotype has ten or more counts. The chain links TRBV7-3 to TRBJ2-1; 12 nucleotides align to TRBD2. The germline gives CDR1 SGHTA, CDR2 FQGTGA. J was trimmed by 5 bases and V by 2 bases; bases with no gene match: 13. The CDR3 consists of 19 residues. The CDR3 DNA reads TGTGCCAGCAGCTTAGGGCTAGCGGGAGGGTGGGGCACACACAATGAGCAGTTCTTC. It encodes CASSLGLAGGWGTHNEQFF.

This clonotype was seen at least ten times. This sequence joins TRBV7-9 and TRBJ2-2; maybe TRBD1 (5 bases). CDR3 length: 17 amino acids. Germline V lookup: CDR1 SEHNR, CDR2 FQNEAQ (reference sequence). V lost 5 bases and J 2 bases, leaving 18 bases between the germline ends. Here the CDR3 reads CASSPRVGEINTGELFF. The CDR3 nucleotides read TGTGCCAGCAGCCCCCGGGTAGGGGAAATTAACACCGGGGAGCTGTTTTTT.

Many counts were recorded for this clonotype. This chain links TRBV29-1 with TRBJ2-5, with TRBD1 matching 8 bases. The V and J ends lost 6 bases and 1 base, in that order; junction bases with no gene match: 4. From germline, CDR1 is SQVTM and CDR2 ANQGSEA. This CDR3 region has 13 residues. In nucleotides, the CDR3 is TGCAGCGTCCCTGGACAGGGCCAAGAGACCCAGTACTTC. This sequence encodes CSVPGQGQETQYF. Supplemented by reference TRBV29-1 and TRBJ2-5, the full variable domain reads SAVISQKPSRDICQRGTSLTIQCQVDSQVTMMFWYRQQPGQSLTLIATANQGSEATYESGFVIDKFPISRPNLTFSTLTVSNMSPEDSSIYLCSVPGQGQETQYFGPGTRLLVL.

This clonotype was counted ten times or more. The rearrangement uses TRBV14 and TRBJ2-7; no clear D. This CDR3 comprises 13 residues. V lost 1 base to trimming and J lost 2 bases, with 6 bases between them. CDR1 is SGHDN, CDR2 FVKESK, per germline. The DNA for the CDR3 is TGTGCCAGCAGCCAAGCAAGGGCCTACGAGCAGTACTTC. It yields the protein CASSQARAYEQYF.

By share, this clonotype counts as medium-sized. For the CDR3, the DNA is TGTGCCAGCAGTGAATCGGAGTTATACGAGCAGTACGTC. Protein product: CASSESELYEQYV. The chain carries TRBV6-1 and TRBJ2-7; no clear D gene. Trimming removed 2 bases from V and 4 bases from J, with 9 bases in between. The germline V gene has CDR1 MNHNS and CDR2 SASEGT. The CDR3 runs 13 residues.

Judged by abundance, this clonotype is medium-sized. J is TRBJ2-7 and V is TRBV5-1; tentatively, D is TRBD2 (6 bases). The length of the CDR3 is 16 residues. V was cut by 3 bases and J by 2 bases, with 18 bases left in between. Germline-derived CDR1 and CDR2 are SGHRS and YFSETQ. CDR3 nucleotide sequence: TGCGCCAGCAGCTCTCTACCGGGACTCCGAGCCTACGAGCAGTACGTC. Translation gives CASSSLPGLRAYEQYV.

The sample holds one count of this clonotype. The gene calls are TRBV2 and TRBJ2-2; D is uncertain. V gave up 7 bases and J gave up 2 bases, with 5 bases separating them. There are 12 residues in the CDR3. Germline CDR1 reads SNHLY; CDR2 reads FYNNEI. In nucleotides, the CDR3 is TGTGCCAGCACAGCAAACACCGGGGAGCTGTTTTTT. Translated, it gives CASTANTGELFF.

This clonotype was counted many times. This chain uses TRBV2 with TRBJ2-1; D is undetermined. V was cut by 4 bases and J by 0 bases, with 4 bases left in between. The CDR3 consists of 13 residues. Looked up from germline, CDR1 is SNHLY and CDR2 is FYNNEI. CDR3 amino acids: CASSVASYNEQFF. CDR3 DNA: TGTGCCAGCAGTGTAGCCTCCTACAATGAGCAGTTCTTC.

In this sample, this clonotype turned up many times. This chain connects TRBV27 to TRBJ2-3; TRBD1 aligns across 7 bases. The CDR3 has 16 amino acids. The J segment lost 2 bases and the V segment lost 3 bases, leaving 8 bases of the junction unmatched. Germline V lookup: CDR1 MNHEY, CDR2 SMNVEV (reference sequence). CDR3 nucleotide sequence: TGTGCCAGCAGTTTGACCCGGGACAGAGTCACAGATACGCAGTATTTT. It codes for CASSLTRDRVTDTQYF.

This clonotype was recorded at least ten times. The rearrangement joins TRBV27 to TRBJ1-5; D gene uncertain. Germline V CDR1 and CDR2: MNHEY, SMNVEV (reference sequence). V lost 4 bases and J lost 1, with 11 bases in between. The CDR3 sequence is 15 residues long. The CDR3 is CASSSRWVSNQPQHF. CDR3 nucleotide sequence: TGTGCCAGCAGTTCCCGATGGGTAAGCAATCAGCCCCAGCATTTT.